This T cell receptor (beta chain) emerged from a study of shared clonotypes between healthy human individuals. Study context: Donor composition was two women and three men, aged 18 to 49.

In regard to this clone: Its cognate antigen is unknown.

Naive CD8 cells comprised CD45RO-negative, CCR7-positively selected cells, excluding terminally differentiated effector memory CD45RA+ cells. Donors included only healthy HIV-negative adults lacking recent acute infections or vaccinations. V was shortened by 4 bases and J by 2 bases, with 19 bases between the two germline ends. CDR1 and CDR2 (germline): SGDLS, YYNGEE. This CDR3 has 16 amino acids. An assay was performed, and its level was deep. Profiled with immunoSEQ multiplex PCR; TCRdb holds only in-frame clones, not every one. The repertoire has around 600,000 clones, 85% to 95% of them found once; the top ten carry over 0.1%. Study observations and caveats: In having few donors, the study represented limited genetic and exposure-history diversity.

The rearrangement uses TRBV9 and TRBJ2-7; possibly TRBD2 for D (5 bases). The sample was naive CD8+ T cells sorted from blood. The clonotype was recovered from a woman in her twenties or thirties in good health. The CDR3 loop reads CASSLPPSKRAYEQYF. As DNA, the CDR3 is TGTGCCAGCAGCCTTCCCCCCTCTAAGAGGGCCTACGAGCAGTACTTC.